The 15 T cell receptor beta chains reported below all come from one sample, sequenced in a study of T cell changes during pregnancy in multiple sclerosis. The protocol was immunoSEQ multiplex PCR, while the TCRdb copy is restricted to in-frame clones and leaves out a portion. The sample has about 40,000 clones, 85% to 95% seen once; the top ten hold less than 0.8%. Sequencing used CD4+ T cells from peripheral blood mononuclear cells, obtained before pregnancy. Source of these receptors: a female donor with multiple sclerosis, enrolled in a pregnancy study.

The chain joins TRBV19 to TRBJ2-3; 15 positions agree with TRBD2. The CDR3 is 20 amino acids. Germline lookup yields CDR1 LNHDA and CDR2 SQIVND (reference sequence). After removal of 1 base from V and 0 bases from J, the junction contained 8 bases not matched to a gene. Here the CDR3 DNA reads TGTGCCAGTAGTATAGGATGGGGACTAGCGGGAGGACCTAGCACAGATACGCAGTATTTT. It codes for CASSIGWGLAGGPSTDTQYF. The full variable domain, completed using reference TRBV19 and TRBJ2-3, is DGGITQSPKYLFRKEGQNVTLSCEQNLNHDAMYWYRQDPGQGLRLIYYSQIVNDFQKGDIAEGYSVSREKKESFPLTVTSAQKNPTAFYLCASSIGWGLAGGPSTDTQYFGPGTRLTVL.

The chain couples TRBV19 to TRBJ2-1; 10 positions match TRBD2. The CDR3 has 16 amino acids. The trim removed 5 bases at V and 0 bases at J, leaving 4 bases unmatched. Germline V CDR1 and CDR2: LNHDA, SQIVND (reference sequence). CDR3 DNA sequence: TGTGCCAGTAGTTTGGGACTAGCGAGCTCCTACAATGAGCAGTTCTTC. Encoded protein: CASSLGLASSYNEQFF.

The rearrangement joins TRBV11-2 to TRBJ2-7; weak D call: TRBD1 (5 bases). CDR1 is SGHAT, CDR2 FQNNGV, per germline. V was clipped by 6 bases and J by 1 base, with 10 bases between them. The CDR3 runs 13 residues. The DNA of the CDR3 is TGTGCCAGCAGACTTACAGGTTCCTACGAGCAGTACTTC. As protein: CASRLTGSYEQYF.

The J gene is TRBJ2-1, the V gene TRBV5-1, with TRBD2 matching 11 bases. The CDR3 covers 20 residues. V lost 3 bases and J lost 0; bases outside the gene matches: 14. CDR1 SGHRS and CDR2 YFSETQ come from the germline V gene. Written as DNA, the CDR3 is TGCGCCAGCAGCTCGAGACCTAGGACTAGCGGGCCCAGCTCCTACAATGAGCAGTTCTTC. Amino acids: CASSSRPRTSGPSSYNEQFF.

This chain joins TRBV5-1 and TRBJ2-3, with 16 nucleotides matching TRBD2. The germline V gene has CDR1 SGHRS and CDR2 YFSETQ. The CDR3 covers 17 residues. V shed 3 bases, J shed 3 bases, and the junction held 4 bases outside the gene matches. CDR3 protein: CASSSGLAGGPTDTQYF. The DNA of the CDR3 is TGCGCCAGCAGCTCGGGACTAGCGGGAGGGCCGACAGATACGCAGTATTTT.

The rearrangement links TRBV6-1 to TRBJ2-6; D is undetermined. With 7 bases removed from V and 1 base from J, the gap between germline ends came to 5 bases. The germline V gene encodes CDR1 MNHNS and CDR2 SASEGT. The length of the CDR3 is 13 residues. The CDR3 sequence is CASTLSGANVLTF. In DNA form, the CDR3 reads TGTGCCAGCACCCTGTCTGGGGCCAACGTCCTGACTTTC.

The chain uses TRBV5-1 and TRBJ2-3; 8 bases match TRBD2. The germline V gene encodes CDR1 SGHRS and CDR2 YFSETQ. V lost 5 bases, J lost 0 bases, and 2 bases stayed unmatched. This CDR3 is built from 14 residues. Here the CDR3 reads CASRREVSTDTQYF. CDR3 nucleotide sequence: TGCGCCAGCAGGCGGGAGGTCAGCACAGATACGCAGTATTTT. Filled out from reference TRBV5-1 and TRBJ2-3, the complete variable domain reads KAGVTQTPRYLIKTRGQQVTLSCSPISGHRSVSWYQQTPGQGLQFLFEYFSETQRNKGNFPGRFSGRQFSNSRSEMNVSTLELGDSALYLCASRREVSTDTQYFGPGTRLTVL.

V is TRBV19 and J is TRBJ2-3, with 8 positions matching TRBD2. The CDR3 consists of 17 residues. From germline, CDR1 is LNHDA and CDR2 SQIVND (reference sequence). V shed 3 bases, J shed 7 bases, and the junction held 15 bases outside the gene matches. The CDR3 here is CASSIPSGRAAGNTQYF. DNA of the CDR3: TGTGCCAGTAGTATCCCGAGCGGGAGAGCGGCGGGTAATACGCAGTATTTT.

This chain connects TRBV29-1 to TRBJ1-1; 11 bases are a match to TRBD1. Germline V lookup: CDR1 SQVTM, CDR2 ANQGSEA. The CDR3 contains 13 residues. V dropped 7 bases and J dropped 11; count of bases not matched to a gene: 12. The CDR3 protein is CSASLRGQGAAFF. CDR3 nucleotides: TGCAGCGCCTCTCTTCGTGGACAGGGGGCCGCTTTCTTT.

CDR3 sequence: CASRGLAGGLETQYF. CDR3 bases: TGTGCCAGCAGGGGACTAGCGGGAGGTTTGGAGACCCAGTACTTC. This chain joins TRBV2 and TRBJ2-5; TRBD2 aligns across 15 bases. This CDR3 comprises 15 residues. CDR1 is SNHLY and CDR2 is FYNNEI in the germline V gene. V gave up 6 bases and J gave up 5 bases; unmatched junction bases: 4.

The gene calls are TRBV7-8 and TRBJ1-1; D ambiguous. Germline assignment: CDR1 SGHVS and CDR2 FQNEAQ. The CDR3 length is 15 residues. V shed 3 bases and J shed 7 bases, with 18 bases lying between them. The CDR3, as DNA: TGTGCCAGCAGCTTGTCAAACTATATCGGCGGTGAAGCTTTCTTT. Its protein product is CASSLSNYIGGEAFF.

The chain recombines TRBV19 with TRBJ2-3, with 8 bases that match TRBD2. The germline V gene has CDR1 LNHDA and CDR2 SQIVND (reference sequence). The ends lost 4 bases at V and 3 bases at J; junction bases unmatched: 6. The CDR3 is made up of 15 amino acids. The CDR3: CASSTGPGGTDTQYF. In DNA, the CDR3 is TGTGCCAGTAGTACAGGACCGGGAGGGACAGATACGCAGTATTTT.

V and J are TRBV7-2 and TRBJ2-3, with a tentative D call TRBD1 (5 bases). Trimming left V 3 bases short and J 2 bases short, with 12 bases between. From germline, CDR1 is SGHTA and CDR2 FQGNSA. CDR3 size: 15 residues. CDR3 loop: CASSFPTAYTDTQYF. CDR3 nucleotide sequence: TGTGCCAGCAGCTTTCCGACAGCTTACACAGATACGCAGTATTTT.

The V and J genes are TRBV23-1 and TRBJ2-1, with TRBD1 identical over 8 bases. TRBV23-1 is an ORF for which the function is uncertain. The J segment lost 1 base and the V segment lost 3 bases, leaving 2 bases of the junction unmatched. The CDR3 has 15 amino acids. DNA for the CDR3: TGCGCCAGCAGTCAGAGGACAGGGTCCTACAATGAGCAGTTCTTC. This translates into CASSQRTGSYNEQFF.

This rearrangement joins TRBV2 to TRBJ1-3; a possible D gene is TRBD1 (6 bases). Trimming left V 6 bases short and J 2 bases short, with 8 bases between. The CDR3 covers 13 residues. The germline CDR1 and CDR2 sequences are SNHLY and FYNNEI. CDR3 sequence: CASRAGAGNTIYF. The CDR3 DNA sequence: TGTGCCAGCAGGGCAGGGGCTGGAAACACCATATATTTT.